These 21 T cell receptor beta chains were all obtained from the same sample, sequenced in a study of OX40 agonist ivuxolimab in advanced cancers. Clones were read by immunoSEQ multiplex PCR, and TCRdb kept only the in-frame ones, dropping some. The data hold approximately 86,000 clones, with 80% to 95% observed a single time. The sample here was CD4+ or CD8+ T cells sorted from blood, taken in a trial of the OX40 agonist ivuxolimab. These receptors were obtained from an adult with an advanced solid tumor such as melanoma, head and neck, liver or kidney cancer.

The chain uses TRBV5-1 and TRBJ2-1; 13 bases are a match to TRBD2. Germline assignment: CDR1 SGHRS and CDR2 YFSETQ. CDR3 size: 16 residues. V lost 7 bases and J lost 3; bases outside the gene matches: 7. The CDR3 DNA reads as TGCGCCAGCGGACCGGGACTAGCGGGAAACTACAATGAGCAGTTCTTC. Encoded protein: CASGPGLAGNYNEQFF.

This chain joins TRBV7-2 and TRBJ1-2; a possible D gene is TRBD1 (5 bases). The CDR3 contains 12 residues. Germline loops: CDR1 SGHTA, CDR2 FQGNSA. Trimming shortened V by 10 bases and J by 7 bases, and 16 bases separated the two germline ends. CDR3 sequence: CATRAGWFGYTF. CDR3 DNA: TGTGCCACCAGGGCAGGGTGGTTTGGCTACACCTTC.

V is TRBV28 and J is TRBJ2-1; 9 bases fit TRBD1. The CDR3 spans 15 residues. CDR1 is MDHEN, CDR2 SYDVKM, per germline. Trimming at V came to 6 bases and at J to 6 bases, leaving 9 bases not matched to a gene. The CDR3 DNA sequence: TGTGCCAGCAGCACCGGGACAGGGCTCCTCAATGAGCAGTTCTTC. Translating gives CASSTGTGLLNEQFF.

This sequence joins TRBV7-2 and TRBJ1-1; the D gene is possibly TRBD1 (5 bases). This CDR3 spans 16 amino acids. CDR1 is SGHTA, CDR2 FQGNSA, per germline. V shed 5 bases and J shed 4 bases, with 20 bases lying between them. The CDR3 DNA sequence: TGTGCCAGCAGCCCGTTGGGGACCCCCTCTGCCACTGAAGCTTTCTTT. As protein: CASSPLGTPSATEAFF.

The chain links TRBV27 to TRBJ2-7, with D perhaps TRBD1 or TRBD2 (5 bases each). Trimming pared 5 bases from V and 2 bases from J, leaving 16 bases between. The V gene's germline CDR1 is MNHEY and CDR2 SMNVEV (reference sequence). This CDR3 contains 15 residues. In nucleotides, the CDR3 is TGTGCCAGCAGTGAGATCCGGGACCCCGCCTACGAGCAGTACTTC. Amino acids: CASSEIRDPAYEQYF.

This rearrangement joins TRBV6-1 to TRBJ2-3; perhaps TRBD1 as D (7 bases). Trimming removed 2 bases at V and 4 bases at J, with 13 bases between. Germline values: CDR1 MNHNS, CDR2 SASEGT. The CDR3 spans 15 residues. CDR3 sequence: CASSEQGGEADTQYF. In DNA form, the CDR3 reads TGTGCCAGCAGTGAACAGGGGGGCGAGGCAGATACGCAGTATTTT.

The chain joins TRBV9 to TRBJ2-7; the match to TRBD2 covers 7 bases. The V and J ends lost 0 bases and 5 bases, in that order; junction bases with no gene match: 8. The CDR3 extends over 15 amino acids. Looked up from germline, CDR1 is SGDLS and CDR2 is YYNGEE. Written as DNA, the CDR3 is TGTGCCAGCAGCGTAGCAGTGGGGGACTATGACGAGCAGTACTTC. This encodes CASSVAVGDYDEQYF.

The rearrangement joins TRBV19 to TRBJ2-7; 8 nucleotides line up with TRBD2. Germline V gives CDR1 LNHDA, CDR2 SQIVND (reference sequence). CDR3 length: 15 residues. V shed 5 bases, J shed 4 bases, and the junction held 10 bases outside the gene matches. CDR3 sequence (DNA): TGTGCCAGTAGTCTGGCGGGCGGGGGGTCATACGAGCAGTACTTC. Encoded protein: CASSLAGGGSYEQYF.

This chain uses TRBV19 with TRBJ2-5, with D perhaps given as TRBD1 or TRBD2 (5 bases each). CDR1 LNHDA and CDR2 SQIVND come from the germline V gene (reference sequence). V lost 4 bases and J 2 bases, leaving 11 bases between the germline ends. CDR3 length equals 14 residues. The CDR3: CASSTGDGQETQYF. CDR3 nucleotide sequence: TGTGCCAGTAGTACCGGGGACGGACAAGAGACCCAGTACTTC.

The rearrangement joins TRBV5-1 to TRBJ2-5; D is ambiguous. Per germline, CDR1 SGHRS and CDR2 YFSETQ. The CDR3 has 15 amino acids. The V end was cut by 4 bases, the J end by 1 base, with 14 bases between. The CDR3 nucleotides are TGCGCCAGCAGCCTCCAGGTCGGCCTCCAAGAGACCCAGTACTTC. It encodes CASSLQVGLQETQYF.

In DNA form, the CDR3 reads TGTGCCAGCAGTGGACAGGGGTCCGGGGAGCTGTTTTTT. This encodes CASSGQGSGELFF. V and J are TRBV2 and TRBJ2-2; 8 bases are a match to TRBD1. The CDR3 is made up of 13 amino acids. Per the germline V gene, CDR1 is SNHLY and CDR2 is FYNNEI. Trimming removed 4 bases from V and 6 bases from J; junction bases left unmatched: 1.

This chain uses TRBV19 with TRBJ2-7, with D tentatively TRBD2 (5 bases). The CDR3 is 15 amino acids. With 1 base removed from V and 2 bases from J, the gap between germline ends came to 12 bases. Germline V CDR1 and CDR2: LNHDA, SQIVND (reference sequence). CDR3 nucleotides: TGTGCCAGTAGTATAGGAGCGGAGGCCCCCTACGAGCAGTACTTC. Protein: CASSIGAEAPYEQYF.

The J gene is TRBJ1-1, the V gene TRBV6-5; a weak D match, TRBD1 (6 bases). Germline CDR1 reads MNHEY; CDR2 reads SVGAGI. This CDR3 has 14 residues. V was pared by 6 bases and J by 0 bases, with 11 bases between. CDR3 coding DNA: TGTGCCAGCAGGCTGGGACACTTGAACACTGAAGCTTTCTTT. It translates to CASRLGHLNTEAFF.

The CDR3, as DNA: TGTGCCAGCAGCCGAACACGGGGACGGCTTAATGAAAAACTGTTTTTT. Its protein is CASSRTRGRLNEKLFF. This rearrangement joins TRBV7-2 to TRBJ1-4; D perhaps matches TRBD1 (5 bases). The germline gives CDR1 SGHTA, CDR2 FQGNSA. Between the trimmed V and J ends, which lost 5 bases and 4 bases, there was a span of 17 bases. The CDR3 extends over 16 amino acids.

This clone has only one observation. The CDR3 loop is CATDAGGYEQYF. CDR3 bases: TGTGCCACCGACGCAGGGGGCTACGAGCAGTACTTC. J is TRBJ2-7 and V is TRBV19, with 7 bases identical to TRBD1. Trimming took 10 bases from V and 3 from J; bases not matched to a gene: 6. CDR3 length: 12 residues. The V gene's germline CDR1 is LNHDA and CDR2 SQIVND (reference sequence).

V is TRBV28 and J is TRBJ1-5; no clear D gene. Trimming took off 6 bases at V and 0 bases at J, with 12 bases between the two ends. The V gene's germline CDR1 is MDHEN and CDR2 SYDVKM. The CDR3 contains 15 residues. This CDR3 is CASSPPPPSNQPQHF. CDR3 DNA: TGTGCCAGCAGCCCCCCCCCTCCTAGCAATCAGCCCCAGCATTTT.

This rearrangement joins TRBV5-4 to TRBJ1-5; 7 nucleotides agree with TRBD1. V lost 0 bases to trimming and J lost 5 bases; unmatched junction nucleotides: 5. The CDR3 extends over 15 amino acids. Germline V gives CDR1 SGHNT, CDR2 YYREEE (reference sequence). CDR3: CASSLGQGDYQPQHF. CDR3 DNA: TGTGCCAGCAGCTTGGGTCAGGGGGATTATCAGCCCCAGCATTTT.

This chain uses TRBV29-1 with TRBJ2-7; D possibly matches TRBD1 or TRBD2 (5 bases each). The CDR3 runs to 14 residues. V lost 4 bases and J lost 0, with 13 bases in between. Germline V gene lookup returns CDR1 SQVTM and CDR2 ANQGSEA. The CDR3: CSVVGTGNSYEQYF. The CDR3 coding sequence is TGCAGCGTTGTTGGGACGGGGAACTCCTACGAGCAGTACTTC.

The gene calls are TRBV4-2 and TRBJ1-2; D is ambiguous. The CDR3 length is 15 residues. The ends were cut back, 4 bases at V and 3 bases at J, with 15 bases in the middle. Germline loops: CDR1 LGHNA, CDR2 YNFKEQ. The CDR3 DNA follows: TGTGCCAGCAGCCCATTACTGCAGACTGACTATGGCTACACCTTC. The encoded protein is CASSPLLQTDYGYTF.

This clone occurred once. The chain carries TRBV4-1 and TRBJ2-7; the D gene is possibly TRBD1 (6 bases). This CDR3 comprises 15 residues. Germline V gene lookup returns CDR1 MGHRA and CDR2 YSYEKL. V was trimmed by 6 bases and J by 3 bases, leaving 18 bases between them. The CDR3 sequence is CASRWTGTTNYEQYF. DNA for the CDR3: TGCGCCAGCAGATGGACCGGGACAACTAACTACGAGCAGTACTTC.

The chain couples TRBV6-6 to TRBJ2-3; no firm D call. The germline V gene has CDR1 MNHNY and CDR2 SVGAGI (reference sequence). The CDR3 is 13 amino acids. V lost 2 bases and J 5 bases, leaving 8 bases between the germline ends. The CDR3 nucleotides read TGTGCCAGCAGTTACGTGGGAAGAGATACGCAGTATTTT. This codes for CASSYVGRDTQYF.